This TCR beta chain is drawn from a study of blood T cell repertoires in COVID-19. Study summary: There were acute and convalescent COVID-19 samples, and they came from the United States, Italy and Spain. The cDNA or gDNA used as material had been derived from T cells, B-cell-depleted T cells, or PBMCs.

Data came from immunoSEQ multiplex PCR; TCRdb stores just in-frame clones and leaves some out. This repertoire shows roughly 150,000 clones, 84% found once; its top ten account for around 7.8%. Participants were aged about 18 to 100 years from roughly 26 US areas. Before being deemed recovered, Cohort 3 donors had two negative PCRs, clearance, or symptom resolution. With 6 bases clipped from V and 0 bases from J, the junction kept 2 bases outside the gene matches. The CDR3 runs 14 residues. Germline V lookup: CDR1 SNHLY, CDR2 FYNNEI. The chain has TRBV2 and TRBJ2-3; 8 bases fit TRBD2. This TCR was sampled from a man over 45 who had recovered from COVID-19. Sequenced material: PBMCs or T cells enriched from blood (not recorded which). The CDR3, as DNA: TGTGCCAGCAGCGGGGGGGTCAGCACAGATACGCAGTATTTT. Amino acid sequence: CASSGGVSTDTQYF.